This T cell receptor beta chain was retrieved from a study of CXCR3-negative and CXCR3-positive naive CD8 T cells. Study findings and constraints: CXCR3-negative and CXCR3-positive naive cells shared comparable TRBV-TRBJ usage, but memory cells did not. Cryopreservation partially decreased CXCR3 expression, and most assays used fresh PBMCs. Similarly elevated diversity marked both naive subsets, with memory CD8+ cells showing far lower diversity.

Worth noting for this clonotype: What it binds is unknown.

Libraries were UMI-labeled 5' RACE TRB cDNA. Reanalyzing the 5' RACE reads, TCRdb keeps one entry per CDR3 protein, without DNA. This table holds 45,000 to 70,000 distinct CDR3 sequences. The CDR3 covers 17 residues. CDR1 and CDR2 (germline): SQVTM, ANQGSEA. Sequenced sample: memory CD8+ T cells from blood. This chain uses TRBV29-1 with TRBJ2-5; the TCRdb D gene call, TRBD2, has no DNA to confirm it. This TCR derives from a human donor in good health. Some clones in this sample may be carry-over from other donors' samples. This CDR3 reads CSVEGASSQVGEETQYF. The variable domain in full, with the rest retrieved from reference TRBV29-1 and TRBJ2-5, is SAVISQKPSRDICQRGTSLTIQCQVDSQVTMMFWYRQQPGQSLTLIATANQGSEATYESGFVIDKFPISRPNLTFSTLTVSNMSPEDSSIYLCSVEGASSQVGEETQYFGPGTRLLVL.